This entry concerns a single T cell receptor (beta chain). Its specificity is not known. Treatment noted: roughly ten-day PBMC culture with coronavirus spike peptide pools or control peptides (ViraFEST assay). TCRs were sequenced by ViraFEST after antigen-specific T cells had been expanded with peptide pools. Scientists ran DNA taken from cultured CD4+ T cells through the Oncomine TCR Beta short-read assay for sequencing. Genomic DNA extraction was carried out from cultured CD4+ T cells. TCRdb re-derived calls from the PCR reads in MiXCR, one entry per CDR3 protein. The data show 20,000 or so distinct CDR3 sequences, roughly two fifths seen once. These data belong to a study of vaccination and CD4 T cells after COVID-19. In the study overall: Once diagnosed, patients had post-COVID samples drawn a median approximately 100 days later (range 35 to 161).

The CDR3 contains 14 residues. The ends lost 4 bases at V and 5 bases at J; junction bases unmatched: 4. The germline V gene encodes CDR1 SGHTA and CDR2 FQGNSA. Material: CD4+ T cells from blood, cultured in vitro, obtained before SARS-CoV-2 vaccination. V is TRBV7-2 and J is TRBJ2-1; 8 bases are shared with TRBD2. The TCR comes from a human donor who had recovered from COVID-19. In nucleotides, the CDR3 is TGTGCCAGCAGCTCTCGGGGGGGAAACAATGAGCAGTTCTTC. Translating gives CASSSRGGNNEQFF.